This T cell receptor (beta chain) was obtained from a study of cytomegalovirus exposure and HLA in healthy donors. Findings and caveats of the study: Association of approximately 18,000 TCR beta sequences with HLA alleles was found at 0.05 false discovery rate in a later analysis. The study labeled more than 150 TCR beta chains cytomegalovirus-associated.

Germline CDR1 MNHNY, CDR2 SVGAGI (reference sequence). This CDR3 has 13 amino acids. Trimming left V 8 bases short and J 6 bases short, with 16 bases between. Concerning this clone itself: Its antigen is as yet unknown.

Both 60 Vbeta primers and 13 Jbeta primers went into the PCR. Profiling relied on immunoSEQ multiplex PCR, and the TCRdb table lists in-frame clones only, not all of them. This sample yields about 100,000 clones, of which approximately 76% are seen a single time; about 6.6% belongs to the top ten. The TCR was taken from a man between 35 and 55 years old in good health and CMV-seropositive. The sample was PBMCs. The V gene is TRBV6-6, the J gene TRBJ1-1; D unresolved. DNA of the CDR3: TGTGCCAGCCTCCAAGTGCGGTACGCTGAAGCTTTCTTT. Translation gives CASLQVRYAEAFF.